A single count supports the clone carrying this T cell receptor beta chain. Its antigen remains unidentified. Amplified material comprised TCR beta CDR3 regions derived from RNA transcripts. Amplification began with first-round RT-PCR using HTBI primers, then second-round multiplex PCR was performed. TCRdb itself ran the multiplex PCR reads through MiXCR, one entry per CDR3 protein. Among 1 million to 1.3 million distinct CDR3 sequences listed, about 38% were seen once. These data belong to a study of Graves' ophthalmopathy and Graves' hyperthyroidism. V was clipped by 2 bases and J by 3 bases; unmatched bases: 4. The CDR3 runs to 15 residues. Study results and limitations: Most expanded clonotypes in thyroid above 0.001 frequency also showed up in blood.

The rearrangement links TRBV12-3 or TRBV12-4 to TRBJ1-1, with 9 bases lining up with TRBD1. This sequence originates from an adult man with Graves' hyperthyroidism. The material sequenced was peripheral blood or thyroid tissue (not recorded which). The CDR3 is CASSLRRQGDTEAFF. Written as DNA, the CDR3 is TGTGCCAGCAGTTTAAGAAGACAGGGGGACACTGAAGCTTTCTTT.